This record concerns one T cell receptor (beta chain) sequence. Its cognate antigen is unknown. This sample was taken from a study of cytomegalovirus exposure and HLA in healthy donors. Findings of the study overall: Rates of TCR association differed by HLA locus in a later analysis, with DRB1 highest and HLA-C lowest. What TCR beta sequences reportedly achieved was accurate prediction of HLA-A and HLA-B alleles in most subjects. The classifier was said to identify cytomegalovirus status with high specificity and sensitivity. For most TCR beta V segments, an earlier analysis put the productive rate at about 90% or about 30% of the time.

The PCR used 60 Vbeta and 13 Jbeta primers. Profiled with immunoSEQ multiplex PCR; TCRdb holds only in-frame clones, not every one. This table has some 150,000 clones, around 73% appearing once. CDR3 length: 13 residues. V lost 6 bases and J lost 5; bases outside the gene matches: 4. Germline loops: CDR1 MNHNY, CDR2 SVGAGI (reference sequence). The sequencing input was PBMCs. This clonotype was obtained from a male donor in good health and CMV-seronegative. The V and J genes are TRBV6-6 and TRBJ1-2; 9 nucleotides line up with TRBD1. This CDR3 reads CASSPGTGYGYTF. DNA for the CDR3: TGTGCCAGCAGCCCCGGGACAGGGTATGGCTACACCTTC.